This paragraph reports one T cell receptor (beta chain). The entry originates in a study of blood T cell repertoires in COVID-19. Study in general: PBMCs, B-cell-depleted T cells, or T cells provided the cDNA or gDNA that made up the material.

The CDR3 has 16 amino acids. V was pared by 5 bases and J by 3 bases, with 10 bases of the junction left unmatched. CDR1 is SGHDT, CDR2 YYEEEE, per germline. In the study's own analysis: From reference gene primer amplification, estimates of nucleated cell counts were derived. Only in-frame clones appear in the TCRdb table, and some are missing; sequencing was by immunoSEQ multiplex PCR. V and J calls and clone size come straight from that table; D and trimming were deduced from the DNA. The sample consists of fewer than 250,000 clones, 83% of them appearing once. The sequence came from a woman in her 70s with active or convalescent COVID-19. The material sequenced was peripheral blood. This chain connects TRBV5-6 to TRBJ1-2, with 10 bases lining up with TRBD1. The CDR3 here is CASRFIEDRGDYGYTF. The CDR3 DNA reads TGTGCCAGCAGATTTATAGAGGACAGGGGGGACTATGGCTACACCTTC.